The 20 T cell receptor beta chains reported below all come from one sample, sequenced in a study of graft-versus-host responses after intestinal transplantation. TCRdb's copy holds only in-frame clones and misses some; the assay was immunoSEQ multiplex PCR. The sample lists over 45,000 clones, 70% to 90% occurring once. The sample was PBMCs, taken 26 days after transplant. These TCRs come from a human patient who received an intestinal transplant, so some T cells may come from the graft donor.

This clone has only a few counts. V usage is TRBV7-3 and J usage is TRBJ2-7; D call uncertain. Trimming left V 2 bases short and J 3 bases short, with 5 bases between. Germline CDR1 SGHTA, CDR2 FQGTGA. The CDR3 is 12 amino acids. This chain's CDR3 is CASSLYSYEQYV. The CDR3 coding sequence is TGTGCCAGCAGCTTATACAGCTACGAGCAGTACGTC.

The V call is TRBV28, the J call TRBJ1-5; no clear D. The CDR3 extends over 12 amino acids. With 1 base removed from V and 8 bases from J, the gap between germline ends came to 6 bases. The germline V gene has CDR1 MDHEN and CDR2 SYDVKM. CDR3 region: CASSLSPEPQHF. The CDR3 DNA reads as TGTGCCAGCAGTTTATCCCCTGAGCCCCAGCATTTT.

This clone has a single count. CDR3 sequence: CASRSFNEQFF. As DNA, the CDR3 is TGTGCCAGCAGATCATTTAATGAGCAGTTCTTC. The chain carries TRBV9 and TRBJ2-1; D uncertain. Germline values: CDR1 SGDLS, CDR2 YYNGEE. This CDR3 region has 11 residues. The germline V and J ends were trimmed by 5 bases and 7 bases, with 7 bases remaining between them. Full variable domain (rest looked up from reference TRBV9 and TRBJ2-1): DSGVTQTPKHLITATGQRVTLRCSPRSGDLSVYWYQQSLDQGLQFLIQYYNGEERAKGNILERFSAQQFPDLHSELNLSSLELGDSALYFCASRSFNEQFFGPGTRLTVL.

The chain links TRBV6-5 to TRBJ2-5, with a weak D call TRBD2 (6 bases). The CDR3 contains 15 residues. Trimming removed 0 bases at V and 2 bases at J, with 10 bases between. Looked up from germline, CDR1 is MNHEY and CDR2 is SVGAGI. The CDR3 here is CASSYSAGGQETQYF. CDR3 DNA sequence: TGTGCCAGCAGTTACTCGGCCGGGGGTCAAGAGACCCAGTACTTC.

The chain joins TRBV28 to TRBJ2-3; no definite D call. Germline V CDR1 and CDR2: MDHEN, SYDVKM. The CDR3 is made up of 13 amino acids. V was pared by 4 bases and J by 0 bases, with 5 bases between. CDR3: CASSSTSTDTQYF. The CDR3 bases are TGTGCCAGCAGTTCCACTAGCACAGATACGCAGTATTTT.

The chain carries TRBV11-2 and TRBJ2-2; D might be TRBD2 (7 bases). CDR1 is SGHAT, CDR2 FQNNGV, per germline. V lost 5 bases and J 0 bases, leaving 19 bases between the germline ends. The CDR3 has 18 amino acids. CDR3 loop: CASSQWGEGGPNTGELFF. The CDR3 DNA sequence: TGTGCCAGCAGCCAGTGGGGGGAGGGGGGCCCGAACACCGGGGAGCTGTTTTTT.

Points on this clone: The DNA is left out, because the CDR3 cannot be placed on it with certainty; the CDR3 is given as TCRdb lists it. The rearrangement joins TRBV12-1 to TRBJ2-4; the table assigns TRBD2, which was not confirmed against the DNA. TRBV12-1 is noted as a pseudogene. Inclusive of both ends, the CDR3 amounts to 22 amino acids. CDR3 in amino acids: CASSFVGLSSGGPFGVGNIQYF.

This chain links TRBV6-5 with TRBJ2-1; 11 bases agree with TRBD2. CDR1 is MNHEY and CDR2 is SVGAGI in the germline V gene. There are 13 residues in the CDR3. The junction had 9 bases not matched to a gene; V was cut back by 7 bases and J by 13 bases. CDR3 protein: CASTDILAGDQFF. The CDR3 bases are TGTGCCAGCACCGATATACTAGCGGGAGACCAGTTCTTC.

The V gene is TRBV19, the J gene TRBJ1-1, with 8 bases fitting TRBD1. CDR1 and CDR2 (germline): LNHDA, SQIVND (reference sequence). J gave up 0 bases and V 10 bases, and 4 bases lay outside the gene matches. This CDR3 has 13 amino acids. This CDR3 is CAIDRGMNTEAFF. In DNA, the CDR3 is TGTGCCATCGACAGGGGAATGAACACTGAAGCTTTCTTT.

V gene TRBV27 combines with J gene TRBJ1-2; TRBD1 matches 7 bases. The germline V gene encodes CDR1 MNHEY and CDR2 SMNVEV (reference sequence). V shed 5 bases, J shed 0 bases, and the junction held 12 bases outside the gene matches. This CDR3 is built from 17 residues. In DNA, the CDR3 is TGTGCCAGCAGTCCGTTCTTACAGGGGCCGGCTAACTATGGCTACACCTTC. It specifies CASSPFLQGPANYGYTF.

The chain has TRBV5-5 and TRBJ2-1; D might be TRBD1 (6 bases). CDR1 is SGHKS, CDR2 YYEKEE, per germline (reference sequence). This CDR3 is 15 amino acids long. Trimming removed 0 bases at V and 3 bases at J, with 10 bases between. The CDR3, as DNA: TGTGCCAGCAGCTTGGCCATGGACAGCTACAATGAGCAGTTCTTC. Translated: CASSLAMDSYNEQFF.

The chain is built from TRBV10-3 and TRBJ2-7, with 8 bases matching TRBD1. Germline CDR1 and CDR2: ENHRY and SYGVKD. The CDR3 has 16 amino acids. Trimming at V came to 4 bases and at J to 2 bases, leaving 10 bases not matched to a gene. CDR3 in DNA: TGTGCCATCAGTGGTCCCGGGACAGGAGGAGCCTACGAGCAGTACTTC. As protein: CAISGPGTGGAYEQYF.

The J gene is TRBJ2-7, the V gene TRBV15, with 9 bases lining up with TRBD1. The CDR3 runs 14 residues. The V and J ends lost 4 bases and 5 bases, in that order; junction bases with no gene match: 6. Germline lookup yields CDR1 LNHNV and CDR2 YYDKDF (reference sequence). Here the CDR3 reads CATSKTGQGHEQYF. DNA of the CDR3: TGTGCCACCAGCAAAACGGGACAGGGTCACGAGCAGTACTTC.

J is TRBJ1-1 and V is TRBV10-2; TRBD1 might be the D (5 bases). CDR3 length: 14 residues. V lost 10 bases, J lost 5 bases, and 20 bases lay in between. Germline V CDR1 and CDR2: WSHSY, SAAADI. The CDR3 nucleotides read TGCGCCACCCGGGGCGGGGGGAGTACTACTGAAGCTTTCTTT. Translated: CATRGGGSTTEAFF.

This clone was seen only once. The rearrangement links TRBV6-1 to TRBJ1-2; no clear D. CDR1 and CDR2 (germline): MNHNS, SASEGT. The CDR3 sequence is 14 residues long. V gave up 6 bases and J gave up 4 bases, with 15 bases separating them. The CDR3 DNA reads as TGTGCCAGCAGCCTAGAGGAGGGCCCCTATGGCTACACCTTC. Its translation is CASSLEEGPYGYTF.

This chain connects TRBV27 to TRBJ2-1, with D perhaps TRBD2 (5 bases). The V gene's germline CDR1 is MNHEY and CDR2 SMNVEV (reference sequence). V lost 1 base to trimming and J lost 10 bases, with 14 bases between them. There are 14 residues in the CDR3. CDR3 in DNA: TGTGCCAGCAGTTTATTGGGAGTGCCTTGGGAGCAGTTCTTC. Protein product: CASSLLGVPWEQFF.

This chain uses TRBV27 with TRBJ2-3; possibly TRBD2 for D (5 bases). This CDR3 is built from 16 residues. V was shortened by 6 bases and J by 1 base, with 17 bases between the two germline ends. Per germline, CDR1 MNHEY and CDR2 SMNVEV (reference sequence). The chain's CDR3 is CASRLSTGSGTDTQYF. Written as DNA, the CDR3 is TGTGCCAGCAGGCTCTCGACGGGGTCGGGCACAGATACGCAGTATTTT.

The chain has TRBV10-3 and TRBJ2-7; TRBD2 is a possible D gene (6 bases). Germline V gene sequence: CDR1 ENHRY, CDR2 SYGVKD. V lost 4 bases and J lost 6, with 22 bases in between. The CDR3 runs 16 residues. CDR3 sequence (DNA): TGTGCCATCAGTGTTTTACCGGGACTTTCCCCGTCCGAGCAGTACTTC. It translates to CAISVLPGLSPSEQYF.

A remark on this clone: Additional DNA sequences in this sample encode the identical CDR3. This chain links TRBV18 with TRBJ2-7, with TRBD1 matching over 9 bases. The CDR3 sequence is 14 residues long. The V segment lost 3 bases and the J segment 2 bases; nucleotides outside the gene matches: 2. The germline V gene encodes CDR1 KGHSH and CDR2 LQKENI. CDR3 DNA sequence: TGTGCCAGCTCACCGGGACAGGGTCCCTACGAGCAGTACTTC. Its protein is CASSPGQGPYEQYF.

The V gene is TRBV28, the J gene TRBJ2-7; D remains ambiguous. Germline assignment: CDR1 MDHEN and CDR2 SYDVKM. V lost 7 bases, J lost 0 bases, and 4 bases lay in between. The CDR3 consists of 11 residues. CDR3 sequence (DNA): TGTGCCAGCACAGACTCCTACGAGCAGTACTTC. Protein product: CASTDSYEQYF.